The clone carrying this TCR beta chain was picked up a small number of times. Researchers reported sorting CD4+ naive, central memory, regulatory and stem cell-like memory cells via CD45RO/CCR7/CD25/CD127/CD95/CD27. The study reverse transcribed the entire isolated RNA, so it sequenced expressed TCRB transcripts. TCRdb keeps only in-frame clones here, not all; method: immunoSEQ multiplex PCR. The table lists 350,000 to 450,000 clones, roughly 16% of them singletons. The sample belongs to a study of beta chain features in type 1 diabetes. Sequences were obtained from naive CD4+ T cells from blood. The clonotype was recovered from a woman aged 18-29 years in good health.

The CDR3 DNA reads as TGTGCCACCAGCGGTGGGACAGCGGGGGCCAACGTCCTGACTTTC. Translation gives CATSGGTAGANVLTF. The V and J genes are TRBV15 and TRBJ2-6; TRBD1 aligns across 7 bases. CDR3 length: 15 amino acids. Germline loops: CDR1 LNHNV, CDR2 YYDKDF (reference sequence). Germline trimming cut 5 bases from V and 4 bases from J; bases unmatched to any gene: 5.